This T cell receptor beta chain was captured by sequencing in a study of blood T cells in healthy people across ages. With respect to this clonotype: The final CDR3 position lacks the conserved phenylalanine or tryptophan, pointing to a likely read error.

The CDR3 spans 13 residues. Germline V gives CDR1 ENHRY, CDR2 SYGVKD. V was clipped by 10 bases and J by 8 bases, with 20 bases between them. Through a sample-barcoded 5' primer and a J-beta primer mix, a second PCR was run for roughly 7 to 11 cycles. Via MiXCR, TCRdb re-called the 5' RACE reads, giving one row per CDR3 protein. The table shows hundreds of thousands of distinct CDR3 sequences, with roughly 26% occurring only once. These same data were also listed under a study on T cells of mothers and their children.

Sequencing used blood. The gene calls are TRBV10-3 and TRBJ1-2; D not certain. The receptor's source is a boy aged 10-17 years in good health. Written as DNA, the CDR3 is TGTGCCACCGGTCGTGAGGAGCAAGAAGGCTACACCATC. Translated, it gives CATGREEQEGYTI.